These 19 T cell receptor beta chains came from one sample sequenced in a study of blood T cell repertoires in COVID-19 (dated by TCRdb to about 2020). Receptor libraries were prepared by the immunoSEQ multiplex PCR assay. Here the immuneACCESS table is served through TCRdb, limited to in-frame sequences with V and J called. Missing clones are a known gap in these copies; in checked studies unresolved V genes cover under half, and the rest lacks a known reason. Across this sample there are fewer than 350,000 clones, with over 75% seen only once. The ten largest make up approximately 7.6% of the sample. The sample consisted of peripheral blood. The receptors shown here come from a human donor in a cohort sampled during active COVID-19.

V and J are TRBV11-3 and TRBJ2-7; 7 bases match TRBD2. V lost 5 bases to trimming and J lost 2 bases; unmatched junction nucleotides: 9. The V gene's germline CDR1 is SGHNT and CDR2 YENEEA. The CDR3 runs 15 residues. This CDR3 is CASSPGGMRTYEQYF. The CDR3 coding sequence is TGTGCCAGCAGCCCGGGGGGAATGCGGACCTACGAGCAGTACTTC.

This clone was detected only once. V and J are TRBV24-1 and TRBJ1-2; 8 bases line up with TRBD1. The CDR3 loop spans 14 amino acids. The V and J ends lost 2 bases and 9 bases, in that order; junction bases with no gene match: 7. Per the germline V gene, CDR1 is KGHDR and CDR2 is SFDVKD. The CDR3 DNA reads TGTGCCACCAGTGATTCGGGCAGGGGGCATCGCTACACCTTC. Its translation: CATSDSGRGHRYTF.

Remarks on this clone: This sample also contains other DNA sequences that code for the same CDR3. V and J are TRBV19 and TRBJ2-7; D is perhaps TRBD1 (5 bases). V lost 1 base, J lost 2 bases, and 9 bases lay in between. This CDR3 has 14 amino acids. Germline V lookup: CDR1 LNHDA, CDR2 SQIVND (reference sequence). The CDR3 DNA reads TGTGCCAGTAGTATAGGTACAGGTGCCTACGAGCAGTACTTC. Protein sequence: CASSIGTGAYEQYF.

The V call is TRBV6-5, the J call TRBJ1-1; 7 positions agree with TRBD1. V lost 2 bases and J lost 6; bases outside the gene matches: 6. The CDR3 length is 14 residues. Germline CDR1 reads MNHEY; CDR2 reads SVGAGI. CDR3 region: CASSYPKQGAEAFF. In nucleotides, the CDR3 is TGTGCCAGCAGTTACCCGAAGCAGGGGGCTGAAGCTTTCTTT.

This chain links TRBV7-2 with TRBJ2-4; D not resolved. V was trimmed by 5 bases and J by 2 bases, leaving 10 bases between them. From germline, CDR1 is SGHTA and CDR2 FQGNSA. The CDR3 extends over 14 amino acids. Here the CDR3 DNA reads TGTGCCAGCAGCCTTAGCCGGACCAAAAACATTCAGTACTTC. It yields the protein CASSLSRTKNIQYF.

The chain is built from TRBV5-6 and TRBJ1-1; 8 bases are a match to TRBD1. Per the germline V gene, CDR1 is SGHDT and CDR2 is YYEEEE. Trimming removed 4 bases from V and 0 bases from J; junction bases left unmatched: 8. The CDR3 extends over 16 amino acids. This chain's CDR3 is CASSPQGGQVNTEAFF. As DNA, the CDR3 is TGTGCCAGCAGCCCACAGGGGGGACAGGTGAACACTGAAGCTTTCTTT.

The V call is TRBV10-3, the J call TRBJ2-7, with TRBD1 identical over 7 bases. After removal of 3 bases from V and 2 bases from J, the junction contained 16 bases not matched to a gene. The CDR3 spans 18 residues. Germline-derived CDR1 and CDR2 are ENHRY and SYGVKD. CDR3 sequence reads: CAISDRTGLTHRPYEQYF. In DNA, the CDR3 is TGTGCCATCAGTGATCGGACAGGCCTAACCCACCGACCCTACGAGCAGTACTTC.

J is TRBJ1-3 and V is TRBV30; 8 bases are a match to TRBD1. The J segment lost 1 base and the V segment lost 3 bases, leaving 2 bases of the junction unmatched. The germline CDR1 and CDR2 sequences are GTSNPN and SVGIG (reference sequence). The CDR3 length is 14 residues. CDR3 nucleotides: TGTGCCTGGAGGAGGACAGGGTCTGGAAACACCATATATTTT. Its translation: CAWRRTGSGNTIYF.

The sample holds one count of this clone. The chain recombines TRBV5-1 with TRBJ2-3; 7 bases agree with TRBD2. After removal of 4 bases from V and 4 bases from J, the junction contained 3 bases not matched to a gene. The CDR3 is 13 amino acids. CDR1 and CDR2 (germline): SGHRS, YFSETQ. Here the CDR3 DNA reads TGCGCCAGCAGCCGAGGACTAGCAGATACGCAGTATTTT. It is translated as CASSRGLADTQYF.

V is TRBV21-1 and J is TRBJ1-4; the table's TRBD1 call for D was not verified on the DNA. TRBV21-1 is flagged as a pseudogene. The CDR3 loop spans 16 amino acids. The chain's CDR3 is CASSPPQGPKSEKLFF. In DNA, the CDR3 is TGTGCCAGCAGCCCGCCACAGGGACCAAAGAGTGAAAAACTGTTTTTT.

The rearrangement joins TRBV5-4 to TRBJ1-1; unclear D gene. Germline V lookup: CDR1 SGHNT, CDR2 YYREEE (reference sequence). The CDR3 extends over 16 amino acids. The ends were cut back, 4 bases at V and 1 base at J, with 17 bases in the middle. As DNA, the CDR3 is TGTGCCAGCAGCCTCGGACTTACTTCGGAGAACACTGAAGCTTTCTTT. This translates into CASSLGLTSENTEAFF.

This chain links TRBV25-1 with TRBJ2-1; D ambiguous. Trimming removed 6 bases from V and 1 base from J, with 13 bases in between. CDR1 and CDR2 from the germline V gene are MGHDK and SYGVNS. This CDR3 comprises 15 residues. The CDR3 spells CASSPFSGSYNEQFF. DNA of the CDR3: TGTGCCAGCAGCCCCTTTTCGGGTTCCTACAATGAGCAGTTCTTC.

The V call is TRBV7-9, the J call TRBJ1-1, with D unresolved. This CDR3 is built from 14 residues. Germline values: CDR1 SEHNR, CDR2 FQNEAQ (reference sequence). V lost 6 bases to trimming and J lost 6 bases, with 17 bases between them. The CDR3 region is CASRSLVSNSEAFF. For the CDR3, the DNA is TGTGCCAGCAGATCTCTCGTGTCTAACTCTGAAGCTTTCTTT. The variable domain in full, with the rest retrieved from reference TRBV7-9 and TRBJ1-1, is DTGVSQNPRHKITKRGQNVTFRCDPISEHNRLYWYRQTLGQGPEFLTYFQNEAQLEKSRLLSDRFSAERPKGSFSTLEIQRTEQGDSAMYLCASRSLVSNSEAFFGQGTRLTVV.

This clone was observed a single time. The chain has TRBV3-1 (or the pseudogene TRBV3-2) and TRBJ1-2, with D unresolved. CDR1 LGHDT and CDR2 YNNKEL come from the germline V gene (reference sequence). The CDR3 length is 13 residues. Trimming took off 0 bases at V and 8 bases at J, with 10 bases between the two ends. CDR3 loop: CASSQEHNRGYTF. The CDR3 DNA is TGTGCCAGCAGCCAAGAACATAACAGAGGCTACACCTTC.

The CDR3: CASSASGISYEKLFF. CDR3 nucleotide sequence: TGTGCCAGCAGCGCGTCCGGGATCTCTTATGAAAAACTGTTTTTT. The rearrangement links TRBV11-2 to TRBJ1-4, with unresolved D. This CDR3 comprises 15 residues. Germline V gives CDR1 SGHAT, CDR2 FQNNGV. V lost 5 bases, J lost 6 bases, and 16 bases lay in between.

The rearrangement uses TRBV5-8 and TRBJ1-2; D might be TRBD1 (6 bases). Trimming left V 9 bases short and J 4 bases short, with 19 bases between. From germline, CDR1 is SGHTS and CDR2 YDEGEE. This CDR3 is 14 amino acids long. The CDR3 here is CATSRRGIGYGYTF. The CDR3 DNA is TGTGCCACCTCCCGCAGGGGAATTGGCTATGGCTACACCTTC.

V is TRBV9 and J is TRBJ1-6; weak D call: TRBD1 (5 bases). CDR3 size: 14 residues. Trimming removed 0 bases from V and 7 bases from J, with 8 bases in between. Germline V lookup: CDR1 SGDLS, CDR2 YYNGEE. CDR3 bases: TGTGCCAGCAGCGTAGAGGCAGGGAATTCACCCCTCCACTTT. Its protein is CASSVEAGNSPLHF.

The chain is built from TRBV24-1 and TRBJ2-7; possibly TRBD2 for D (6 bases). The CDR3 consists of 15 residues. Germline V gives CDR1 KGHDR, CDR2 SFDVKD. V was shortened by 4 bases and J by 2 bases, with 14 bases between the two germline ends. The CDR3 bases are TGTGCCACCAGTGACTCCTTAGCGGCCCCCTACGAGCAGTACTTC. It encodes CATSDSLAAPYEQYF.

In regard to this clone: A much larger clone is a single base away; this may be a read error. V usage is TRBV28 and J usage is TRBJ2-5, with D perhaps TRBD1 (5 bases). The CDR3 totals 13 residues. Germline assignment: CDR1 MDHEN and CDR2 SYDVKM. The CDR3 DNA is TGTGCCACCGGGCAGGGAATAATAGAGATCCAGTACTTC. Translating gives CATGQGIIEIQYF.